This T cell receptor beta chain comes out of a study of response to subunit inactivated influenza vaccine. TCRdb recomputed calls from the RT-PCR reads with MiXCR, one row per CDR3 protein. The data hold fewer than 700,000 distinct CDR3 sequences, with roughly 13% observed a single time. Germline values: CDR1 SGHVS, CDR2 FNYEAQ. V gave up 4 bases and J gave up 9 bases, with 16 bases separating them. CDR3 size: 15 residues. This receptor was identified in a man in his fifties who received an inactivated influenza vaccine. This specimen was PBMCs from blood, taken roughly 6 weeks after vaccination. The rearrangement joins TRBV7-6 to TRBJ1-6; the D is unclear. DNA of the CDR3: TGTGCCAGCAGCTATAGTGCGGGAAGAAGTTCACCCCTCCACTTT. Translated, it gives CASSYSAGRSSPLHF.